One sample yielded the 27 T cell receptor beta chains listed below, sequenced in a study of T cells after yellow fever vaccination. Using its own MiXCR run on the 5' RACE reads, TCRdb lists one record per CDR3 protein. The sample lists 500,000 to 550,000 distinct CDR3 sequences, roughly a fifth occurring once. This specimen was PBMCs, taken 21 days after the first yellow fever vaccination. The receptors shown here come from a man younger than 30 who received the YFV17D yellow fever vaccine.

V usage is TRBV4-3 and J usage is TRBJ2-5; 12 nucleotides align to TRBD2. The CDR3 runs 13 residues. V dropped 3 bases and J dropped 9; count of bases not matched to a gene: 2. Germline V gives CDR1 LGHNA, CDR2 YSLEER. In DNA form, the CDR3 reads TGCGCCAGCAGCCAGACTAGCGGGGGAGCCCAGTACTTC. The encoded protein is CASSQTSGGAQYF.

The CDR3, as DNA: TGTGCCACCAGTGATTCTAGGAATCAGCCCCAGCATTTT. Translated, it gives CATSDSRNQPQHF. J is TRBJ1-5 and V is TRBV24-1; no clear D. Trimming shortened V by 2 bases and J by 4 bases, and 5 bases separated the two germline ends. The CDR3 contains 13 residues. CDR1 is KGHDR, CDR2 SFDVKD, per germline.

The chain couples TRBV11-2 to TRBJ2-1; D remains unclear. Germline CDR1 reads SGHAT; CDR2 reads FQNNGV. V was clipped by 1 base and J by 0 bases, with 13 bases between them. CDR3 length: 17 residues. The CDR3: CASSLVGGDSSYNEQFF. The CDR3 nucleotides are TGTGCCAGCAGCTTAGTGGGCGGCGATAGCTCCTACAATGAGCAGTTCTTC.

This clonotype was seen only a few times. V and J are TRBV4-1 and TRBJ2-1; TRBD2 aligns across 13 bases. Per germline, CDR1 MGHRA and CDR2 YSYEKL. The V segment lost 8 bases and the J segment 12 bases; nucleotides outside the gene matches: 4. CDR3 length equals 12 residues. CDR3 protein: CASGGLAGWQFF. CDR3 nucleotides: TGCGCCAGCGGGGGACTAGCGGGGTGGCAGTTCTTC.

This clonotype appeared a few times. The chain is built from TRBV5-4 and TRBJ2-5; 7 bases agree with TRBD1. V gave up 0 bases and J gave up 3 bases; unmatched junction bases: 5. The CDR3 runs 15 residues. Germline CDR1 SGHNT, CDR2 YYREEE (reference sequence). This chain's CDR3 is CASSLGSTGKETQYF. As DNA, the CDR3 is TGTGCCAGCAGCTTGGGATCGACAGGGAAAGAGACCCAGTACTTC. Using reference TRBV5-4 and TRBJ2-5 for the parts outside the CDR3, the full variable domain is ETGVTQSPTHLIKTRGQQVTLRCSSQSGHNTVSWYQQALGQGPQFIFQYYREEENGRGNFPPRFSGLQFPNYSSELNVNALELDDSALYLCASSLGSTGKETQYFGPGTRLLVL.

The sample holds a few counts of this clonotype. The chain employs TRBV7-3 and TRBJ2-4, with TRBD1 matching over 7 bases. V lost 5 bases, J lost 12 bases, and 10 bases stayed unmatched. Germline CDR1 is SGHTA and CDR2 is FQGTGA. The CDR3 extends over 13 amino acids. CDR3 loop: CASSLDRGGSQYF. CDR3 nucleotide sequence: TGTGCCAGCAGCCTTGACCGAGGGGGCAGTCAGTACTTC.

CDR3: CASSPSFNEKLFF. For the CDR3, the DNA is TGTGCCAGCTCACCATCCTTTAATGAAAAACTGTTTTTT. This sequence joins TRBV18 and TRBJ1-4; D is undetermined. The CDR3 extends over 13 amino acids. The germline V gene encodes CDR1 KGHSH and CDR2 LQKENI. The V end was cut by 2 bases, the J end by 4 bases, with 5 bases between.

This clonotype came up a few times. The rearrangement links TRBV5-6 to TRBJ1-1, with a possible D match to TRBD1 (5 bases). CDR1 and CDR2 from the germline V gene are SGHDT and YYEEEE. Deletions cut 4 bases from V and 10 bases from J, with 17 bases between. The CDR3 contains 13 residues. This chain's CDR3 is CASSLGTALGAFF. The CDR3 DNA reads as TGTGCCAGCAGCCTAGGGACGGCTTTAGGAGCTTTCTTT.

This clonotype has just one count. A much larger clone is a single base away; this may be a read error. V usage is TRBV12-3 or TRBV12-4 and J usage is TRBJ2-3; D is unresolved. Trimming shortened V by 7 bases and J by 2 bases, and 4 bases separated the two germline ends. This CDR3 contains 11 residues. The CDR3 sequence: CASTITDTQYF. DNA for the CDR3: TGTGCCAGCACCATCACAGATACGCAGTATTTT.

The chain employs TRBV5-5 and TRBJ2-5, with TRBD2 matching over 8 bases. The ends lost 4 bases at V and 4 bases at J; junction bases unmatched: 12. The CDR3 covers 16 residues. The germline V gene encodes CDR1 SGHKS and CDR2 YYEKEE (reference sequence). CDR3 DNA: TGTGCCAGCAGCCTCCCGGGGGGGAACGTTGGAGAGACCCAGTACTTC. The encoded protein is CASSLPGGNVGETQYF. Looking up the rest from reference TRBV5-5 and TRBJ2-5 gives the full variable domain: DAGVTQSPTHLIKTRGQQVTLRCSPISGHKSVSWYQQVLGQGPQFIFQYYEKEERGRGNFPDRFSARQFPNYSSELNVNALLLGDSALYLCASSLPGGNVGETQYFGPGTRLLVL.

The chain couples TRBV5-1 to TRBJ2-6; maybe TRBD1 (6 bases). This CDR3 comprises 17 residues. The ends were cut back, 2 bases at V and 0 bases at J, with 12 bases in the middle. Germline lookup yields CDR1 SGHRS and CDR2 YFSETQ. CDR3 loop: CASSFGGQYSGANVLTF. CDR3 nucleotide sequence: TGCGCCAGCAGCTTTGGCGGACAGTACTCTGGGGCCAACGTCCTGACTTTC. Together with reference TRBV5-1 and TRBJ2-6, the CDR3 gives the full variable domain: KAGVTQTPRYLIKTRGQQVTLSCSPISGHRSVSWYQQTPGQGLQFLFEYFSETQRNKGNFPGRFSGRQFSNSRSEMNVSTLELGDSALYLCASSFGGQYSGANVLTFGAGSRLTVL.

This clonotype was counted a few times. V gene TRBV5-1 combines with J gene TRBJ2-3, with 11 bases that match TRBD1. The CDR3 has 15 amino acids. Germline V gene data show CDR1 as SGHRS and CDR2 as YFSETQ. Losses at the gene ends were 4 bases for V and 3 bases for J; bases not matched to a gene: 4. The chain's CDR3 is CASSPGQGATDTQYF. The CDR3 DNA reads as TGCGCCAGCAGCCCCGGACAGGGGGCGACAGATACGCAGTATTTT. The whole variable domain, filled in from reference TRBV5-1 and TRBJ2-3, reads KAGVTQTPRYLIKTRGQQVTLSCSPISGHRSVSWYQQTPGQGLQFLFEYFSETQRNKGNFPGRFSGRQFSNSRSEMNVSTLELGDSALYLCASSPGQGATDTQYFGPGTRLTVL.

The chain uses TRBV6-2 or TRBV6-3 and TRBJ1-1, with unresolved D. Trimming took 1 base from V and 5 from J, leaving 8 bases between them. The germline V gene has CDR1 MNHEY and CDR2 SVGEGT. The CDR3 totals 13 residues. CDR3 in DNA: TGTGCCAGCAGTTACTTTCGCGATACTGAAGCTTTCTTT. This translates into CASSYFRDTEAFF.

The chain couples TRBV4-3 to TRBJ1-3; possible D gene TRBD1, 5 bases. Germline-derived CDR1 and CDR2 are LGHNA and YSLEER. With 8 bases removed from V and 4 bases from J, the gap between germline ends came to 15 bases. This CDR3 region has 14 residues. The CDR3 reads CASSRQLIGNTIYF. CDR3 DNA sequence: TGCGCCAGCTCCCGACAGCTCATCGGAAACACCATATATTTT.

In its sample, this clonotype was seen once. This rearrangement joins TRBV21-1 to TRBJ1-5; the table's D call, TRBD1, was not checked against the DNA. TRBV21-1 is recorded as a pseudogene. CDR3 length: 15 amino acids. The CDR3 here is CASDRPHFFNQPQHF. CDR3 nucleotides: TGTGCCAGTGACAGGCCACATTTCTTCAATCAGCCCCAGCATTTT.

This clonotype has just a few counts. The chain couples TRBV30 to TRBJ2-3; D assignment may be TRBD1 or TRBD2 (6 bases each). V gave up 6 bases and J gave up 4 bases, with 14 bases separating them. The germline gives CDR1 GTSNPN, CDR2 SVGIG (reference sequence). The length of the CDR3 is 13 residues. The CDR3 region is CACSRGLSDTQYF. The CDR3 DNA follows: TGTGCCTGCTCACGGGGGCTCTCAGATACGCAGTATTTT.

This rearrangement joins TRBV27 to TRBJ1-1; D is unresolved. This CDR3 spans 13 amino acids. Germline lookup yields CDR1 MNHEY and CDR2 SMNVEV (reference sequence). V lost 0 bases and J 5 bases, leaving 7 bases between the germline ends. The CDR3 region has the DNA TGTGCCAGCAGTTTATCGAAAGGGACTGAAGCTTTCTTT. Translated: CASSLSKGTEAFF.

The rearrangement links TRBV28 to TRBJ2-3; 10 bases line up with TRBD2. CDR1 is MDHEN, CDR2 SYDVKM, per germline. Germline trimming cut 10 bases from V and 4 bases from J; bases unmatched to any gene: 14. This CDR3 contains 16 residues. The CDR3 region has the DNA TGTGCCATCACAACGACTAGCGGGTGGGGGTCAGATACGCAGTATTTT. As protein: CAITTTSGWGSDTQYF.

The chain couples TRBV20-1 to TRBJ1-2; D unclear. V shed 4 bases and J shed 2 bases, with 8 bases lying between them. The CDR3 extends over 12 amino acids. Looked up from germline, CDR1 is DFQATT and CDR2 is SNEGSKA (reference sequence). The chain's CDR3 is CSAIKENYGYTF. In nucleotides, the CDR3 is TGCAGTGCTATCAAGGAAAACTATGGCTACACCTTC.

V gene TRBV5-4 combines with J gene TRBJ2-3; no clear D. Between the trimmed V and J ends, which lost 4 bases and 4 bases, there was a span of 13 bases. CDR1 SGHNT and CDR2 YYREEE come from the germline V gene (reference sequence). This CDR3 region has 14 residues. CDR3 sequence reads: CASSGVLVADTQYF. DNA for the CDR3: TGTGCCAGCAGCGGGGTGTTAGTGGCAGATACGCAGTATTTT.

The V gene is TRBV5-1, the J gene TRBJ1-1; 7 bases are shared with TRBD1. Germline trimming cut 6 bases from V and 6 bases from J; bases unmatched to any gene: 5. Germline lookup yields CDR1 SGHRS and CDR2 YFSETQ. This CDR3 is 12 amino acids long. For the CDR3, the DNA is TGCGCCAGCACCACAGGGGCAGCTGAAGCTTTCTTT. Protein product: CASTTGAAEAFF.

The chain carries TRBV5-5 and TRBJ2-1, with 9 bases matching TRBD2. This CDR3 has 17 amino acids. The germline CDR1 and CDR2 sequences are SGHKS and YYEKEE (reference sequence). The V and J ends lost 4 bases and 7 bases, in that order; junction bases with no gene match: 15. The CDR3 region is CASSPRGGGASWNEQFF. In nucleotides, the CDR3 is TGTGCCAGCAGCCCAAGGGGCGGGGGGGCGTCTTGGAATGAGCAGTTCTTC.

In nucleotides, the CDR3 is TGTGCCATCGGCCCCGGGGTCCGGCACAATGAGCAGTTCTTC. It specifies CAIGPGVRHNEQFF. This sequence joins TRBV5-6 and TRBJ2-1, with a possible D match to TRBD2 (5 bases). Germline values: CDR1 SGHDT, CDR2 YYEEEE. Trimming removed 9 bases from V and 5 bases from J, with 18 bases in between. The CDR3 is 14 amino acids.

This clonotype came up once. The CDR3 coding sequence is TGTGCCAGCTTTCCCGAGCGGGGGGTTCTCCTTAGCACAGATACGCAGTATTTT. It codes for CASFPERGVLLSTDTQYF. The chain links TRBV7-6 to TRBJ2-3; 9 bases map to TRBD2. The germline V gene has CDR1 SGHVS and CDR2 FNYEAQ. V lost 8 bases and J lost 0; bases outside the gene matches: 15. CDR3 length: 18 residues.

This chain connects TRBV20-1 to TRBJ2-5; tentative D call: TRBD2 (6 bases). Germline CDR1 DFQATT, CDR2 SNEGSKA (reference sequence). The V end lost 2 bases, the J end lost 5 bases, and 15 bases lay between the germline ends. CDR3 size: 14 residues. CDR3 region: CSARPSEGRETQYF. DNA of the CDR3: TGCAGTGCTAGACCTAGCGAGGGCAGGGAGACCCAGTACTTC.

The gene calls are TRBV5-1 and TRBJ2-1, with D tentatively TRBD2 (6 bases). Trimming pared 4 bases from V and 6 bases from J, leaving 17 bases between. Germline lookup yields CDR1 SGHRS and CDR2 YFSETQ. The length of the CDR3 is 15 residues. Here the CDR3 DNA reads TGCGCCAGCAGCCCGGGACTTCTTCCTGGCAATGAGCAGTTCTTC. This translates into CASSPGLLPGNEQFF.

The chain joins TRBV6-5 to TRBJ2-5; 8 nucleotides match TRBD2. The length of the CDR3 is 16 residues. V trimming: 1 base; J trimming: 5 bases; junction bases outside the gene matches: 9. Per germline, CDR1 MNHEY and CDR2 SVGAGI. The CDR3 here is CASSYWNGGARETQYF. The DNA of the CDR3 is TGTGCCAGCAGTTACTGGAACGGGGGGGCCCGGGAGACCCAGTACTTC.